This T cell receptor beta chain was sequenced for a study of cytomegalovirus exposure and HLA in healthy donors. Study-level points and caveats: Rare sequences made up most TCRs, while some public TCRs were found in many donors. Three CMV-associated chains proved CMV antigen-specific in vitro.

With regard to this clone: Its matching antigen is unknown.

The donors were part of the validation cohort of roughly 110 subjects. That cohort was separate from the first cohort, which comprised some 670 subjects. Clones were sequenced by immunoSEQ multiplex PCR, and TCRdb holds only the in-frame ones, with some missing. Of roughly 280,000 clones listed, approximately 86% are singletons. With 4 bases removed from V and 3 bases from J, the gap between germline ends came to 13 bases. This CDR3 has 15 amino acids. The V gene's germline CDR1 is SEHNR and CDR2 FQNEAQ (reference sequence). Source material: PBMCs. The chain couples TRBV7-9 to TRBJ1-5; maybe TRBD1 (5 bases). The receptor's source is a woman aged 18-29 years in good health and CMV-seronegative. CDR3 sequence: CASSSPTESNQPQHF. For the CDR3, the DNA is TGTGCCAGCAGCTCCCCGACAGAATCCAATCAGCCCCAGCATTTT.